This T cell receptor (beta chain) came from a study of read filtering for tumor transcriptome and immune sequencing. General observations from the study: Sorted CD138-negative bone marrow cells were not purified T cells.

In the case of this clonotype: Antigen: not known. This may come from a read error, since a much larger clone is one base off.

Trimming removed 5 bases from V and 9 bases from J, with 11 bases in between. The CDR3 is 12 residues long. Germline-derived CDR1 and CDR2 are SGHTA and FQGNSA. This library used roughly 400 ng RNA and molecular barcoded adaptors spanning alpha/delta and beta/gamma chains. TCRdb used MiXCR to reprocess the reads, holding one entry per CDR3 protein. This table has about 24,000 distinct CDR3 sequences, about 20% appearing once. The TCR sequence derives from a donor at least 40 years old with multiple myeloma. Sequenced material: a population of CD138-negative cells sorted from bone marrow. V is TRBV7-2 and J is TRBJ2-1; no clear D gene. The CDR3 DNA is TGTGCCAGCAGCCACCACATCGGTGAGCAGTTCTTC. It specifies CASSHHIGEQFF.